The TCR beta chain under discussion was sequenced for a study of T cells in localized non-small cell lung cancer. Study-wide results and limits: Appearing in adjacent lung were a median around 60 of the top 100 tumor clones. Longer overall survival accompanied higher blood T cell density. Uninvolved adjacent lung, not tumor, had the highest T cell clonality.

Data came from immunoSEQ multiplex PCR; TCRdb stores just in-frame clones and leaves some out. The sample comprises about 53,000 clones, 80% to 85% of which are singletons, and roughly a sixth rests with the top ten. V trimming: 3 bases; J trimming: 7 bases; junction bases outside the gene matches: 3. CDR3 length equals 13 residues. The germline V gene has CDR1 SGHAT and CDR2 FQNNGV. Note on this clone: The target antigen is unknown.

The rearrangement links TRBV11-2 to TRBJ2-1; 7 bases map to TRBD2. This TCR derives from a man aged 35 to 70 with stage III lung adenocarcinoma. The starting material was peripheral blood mononuclear cells, obtained before any cancer treatment. CDR3 amino acids: CASSFGGGNEQFF. The CDR3 nucleotides are TGTGCCAGCAGCTTTGGGGGGGGTAATGAGCAGTTCTTC.